A single sample gave rise to the 25 T cell receptor beta chains below, sequenced in a study of neurological immune-mediated disorders (dated by TCRdb to between 2019 and 2020). Libraries came from 5' RACE. TCRdb lists the instrument as Illumina HiSeq 2500. The raw public reads went through TCRdb reprocessing: fastp at Q25, MiXCR clone calling, in-frame beta chains kept. Rows with one shared CDR3 protein collapse into an entry with the most common genes and DNA. Present in this sample are about 48,000 distinct CDR3 sequences, more than 5% of which were seen just once. Roughly 1.4% of the sample lies in the top ten. The sequenced material came from CD4+ T cells from blood. The receptors shown here come from a woman aged 18-30 years with multiple sclerosis.

At least ten counts were recorded for this clonotype. The rearrangement links TRBV10-3 to TRBJ1-2, with TRBD1 matching 12 bases. J gave up 8 bases and V 0 bases, and 4 bases lay outside the gene matches. This CDR3 comprises 15 residues. Per the germline V gene, CDR1 is ENHRY and CDR2 is SYGVKD. CDR3 protein: CAISESDGTGGGYTF. In DNA form, the CDR3 reads TGTGCCATCAGTGAGTCGGATGGGACAGGGGGCGGCTACACCTTC.

This clonotype was seen repeatedly, ten times or more. The chain is built from TRBV15 and TRBJ2-2, with TRBD2 identical over 7 bases. Trimming removed 0 bases from V and 2 bases from J; junction bases left unmatched: 3. This CDR3 region has 16 residues. Germline CDR1 reads LNHNV; CDR2 reads YYDKDF (reference sequence). The CDR3 here is CATSREGLFNTGELFF. The CDR3 DNA reads as TGTGCCACCAGCAGAGAGGGACTATTCAACACCGGGGAGCTGTTTTTT.

This clonotype was recorded at least ten times. The chain combines TRBV5-1 with TRBJ2-4; D may be TRBD1 (5 bases). There are 12 residues in the CDR3. The germline gives CDR1 SGHRS, CDR2 YFSETQ. V was clipped by 7 bases and J by 8 bases, with 13 bases between them. The CDR3 coding sequence is TGCGCCAGCGGGCAGGGTACAGACATTCAGTACTTC. This sequence encodes CASGQGTDIQYF.

This clonotype was observed many times. For the CDR3, the DNA is TGTGCCAGCAGCCCAGGGTGGCTCACCGGGGAGCTGTTTTTT. It yields the protein CASSPGWLTGELFF. The chain uses TRBV7-2 and TRBJ2-2; maybe TRBD1 (5 bases). The CDR3 runs 14 residues. V was shortened by 5 bases and J by 4 bases, with 11 bases between the two germline ends. From germline, CDR1 is SGHTA and CDR2 FQGNSA. The full variable domain, with the rest looked up from reference TRBV7-2 and TRBJ2-2, is GAGVSQSPSNKVTEKGKDVELRCDPISGHTALYWYRQSLGQGLEFLIYFQGNSAPDKSGLPSDRFSAERTGGSVSTLTIQRTQQEDSAVYLCASSPGWLTGELFFGEGSRLTVL.

The J gene is TRBJ2-1, the V gene TRBV7-9; D gene unclear. The V and J ends lost 3 bases and 4 bases respectively, with 1 base between them. Germline CDR1 reads SEHNR; CDR2 reads FQNEAQ (reference sequence). The length of the CDR3 is 11 residues. The CDR3 DNA is TGTGCCAGCAGCTTTTACAATGAGCAGTTCTTC. This codes for CASSFYNEQFF. The full variable domain, in which reference TRBV7-9 and TRBJ2-1 provide the parts outside the CDR3, is DTGVSQNPRHKITKRGQNVTFRCDPISEHNRLYWYRQTLGQGPEFLTYFQNEAQLEKSRLLSDRFSAERPKGSFSTLEIQRTEQGDSAMYLCASSFYNEQFFGPGTRLTVL.

This clonotype was seen many times. The chain carries TRBV6-5 and TRBJ1-5, with 9 bases aligning to TRBD1. The CDR3 is made up of 15 amino acids. Germline CDR1 MNHEY, CDR2 SVGAGI. V dropped 0 bases and J dropped 5; count of bases not matched to a gene: 2. The CDR3: CASSYSWTGDQPQHF. CDR3 nucleotides: TGTGCCAGCAGTTACTCGTGGACAGGGGATCAGCCCCAGCATTTT.

The table lists this clonotype with a few counts. This chain joins TRBV19 and TRBJ2-1; D is perhaps TRBD2 (5 bases). Germline lookup yields CDR1 LNHDA and CDR2 SQIVND (reference sequence). Trimming cost V 4 bases and J 7 bases, with 17 bases left between them. This CDR3 is built from 15 residues. The CDR3: CASSKPPERGNEQFF. In DNA form, the CDR3 reads TGTGCCAGTAGTAAACCCCCGGAGCGAGGGAATGAGCAGTTCTTC.

This clonotype was recorded many times. This sequence joins TRBV14 and TRBJ2-2; 9 bases are shared with TRBD1. CDR3 length: 19 residues. V lost 4 bases, J lost 2 bases, and 14 bases stayed unmatched. CDR1 is SGHDN, CDR2 FVKESK, per germline. CDR3 coding DNA: TGTGCCAGCAGCCGCTACCCTCCGGGACAGGGAGTCAACACCGGGGAGCTGTTTTTT. Translation gives CASSRYPPGQGVNTGELFF.

There are many counts of this clonotype. The CDR3 nucleotides are TGTGCCAGCGGAGACAACCCGGGTGCTGAAGCTTTCTTT. Its protein product is CASGDNPGAEAFF. The rearrangement joins TRBV6-2 or TRBV6-3 to TRBJ1-1; no firm D call. V dropped 8 bases and J dropped 6 bases, with 16 bases sitting between them. The CDR3 is 13 residues long. Germline assignment: CDR1 MNHEY and CDR2 SVGEGT.

This clonotype has at least ten counts. This rearrangement joins TRBV5-5 to TRBJ2-4; 7 bases are a match to TRBD1. With V trimmed by 2 bases and J by 10 bases, 3 bases remained unmatched. The germline gives CDR1 SGHKS, CDR2 YYEKEE (reference sequence). The CDR3 consists of 12 residues. The CDR3 DNA sequence: TGTGCCAGCAGCTTCCAACAGGGGATTCAGTACTTC. It specifies CASSFQQGIQYF. Complete variable domain (other parts from reference TRBV5-5 and TRBJ2-4): DAGVTQSPTHLIKTRGQQVTLRCSPISGHKSVSWYQQVLGQGPQFIFQYYEKEERGRGNFPDRFSARQFPNYSSELNVNALLLGDSALYLCASSFQQGIQYFGAGTRLSVL.

This clonotype was counted many times. V is TRBV9 and J is TRBJ2-3; 7 positions agree with TRBD1. CDR1 and CDR2 (germline): SGDLS, YYNGEE. The CDR3 contains 16 residues. The ends lost 5 bases at V and 3 bases at J; junction bases unmatched: 12. CDR3 residues: CASSGGTGEMTDTQYF. The CDR3 DNA follows: TGTGCCAGCAGTGGGGGAACAGGGGAGATGACAGATACGCAGTATTTT.

The CDR3 sequence: CAWSVKWEQPQHF. In DNA form, the CDR3 reads TGTGCCTGGAGTGTTAAATGGGAACAGCCCCAGCATTTT. The chain links TRBV30 to TRBJ1-5, with D uncertain. There are 13 residues in the CDR3. V was trimmed by 0 bases and J by 7 bases, leaving 10 bases between them. Germline V lookup: CDR1 GTSNPN, CDR2 SVGIG (reference sequence).

In its sample, this clonotype was seen many times. J is TRBJ2-1 and V is TRBV11-2, with 8 bases that match TRBD1. Germline CDR1 is SGHAT and CDR2 is FQNNGV. CDR3 length equals 16 residues. With 5 bases clipped from V and 4 bases from J, the junction kept 10 bases outside the gene matches. This chain's CDR3 is CASSAYRGTPYNEQFF. The CDR3 coding sequence is TGTGCCAGCAGCGCCTACAGGGGGACCCCATACAATGAGCAGTTCTTC.

The sample holds many counts of this clonotype. This rearrangement joins TRBV7-8 to TRBJ2-3; D uncertain. The CDR3 is 11 residues long. Looked up from germline, CDR1 is SGHVS and CDR2 is FQNEAQ. The ends were cut back, 5 bases at V and 2 bases at J, with 2 bases in the middle. This chain's CDR3 is CASSPTDTQYF. In DNA, the CDR3 is TGTGCCAGCAGCCCCACAGATACGCAGTATTTT.

This clonotype was detected ten times or more. The chain combines TRBV28 with TRBJ1-2; D ambiguous. V was trimmed by 10 bases and J by 7 bases, leaving 22 bases between them. CDR1 is MDHEN and CDR2 is SYDVKM in the germline V gene. The CDR3 runs 14 residues. The CDR3 loop is CAIQLADRPSGYTF. CDR3 bases: TGTGCCATCCAACTGGCGGATAGGCCCAGTGGCTACACCTTC.

This clonotype was detected ten times or more. This sequence joins TRBV12-3 or TRBV12-4 and TRBJ1-2; D gene uncertain. The CDR3 totals 12 residues. The V gene lost 9 bases and the J gene lost 2 bases, with 10 bases spanning the gap. The CDR3 DNA sequence: TGTGCCAGTGCCACGGTGAACTATGGCTACACCTTC. Amino acid sequence: CASATVNYGYTF.

This clonotype was recorded many times. The chain links TRBV3-1 to TRBJ1-1; no reliable D call. Trimming stripped 3 bases from V and 5 bases from J, with 7 bases between. This CDR3 contains 12 residues. Germline CDR1 LGHDT, CDR2 YNNKEL (reference sequence). This chain's CDR3 is CASSQGRTEAFF. The DNA of the CDR3 is TGTGCCAGCAGCCAGGGGAGAACTGAAGCTTTCTTT.

In its sample, this clonotype was seen many times. The V and J genes are TRBV4-3 and TRBJ2-2; the D is unclear. Germline loops: CDR1 LGHNA, CDR2 YSLEER. The CDR3 consists of 16 residues. V lost 2 bases to trimming and J lost 6 bases, with 16 bases between them. CDR3 coding DNA: TGCGCCAGCAGCCAAAACCCGTTTACCTCCCCCGGGGAGCTGTTTTTT. Translating gives CASSQNPFTSPGELFF.

This chain uses TRBV5-1 with TRBJ1-1, with 7 nucleotides matching TRBD1. From germline, CDR1 is SGHRS and CDR2 YFSETQ. With 3 bases clipped from V and 4 bases from J, the junction kept 3 bases outside the gene matches. The CDR3 loop spans 13 amino acids. DNA of the CDR3: TGCGCCAGCAGCTCGGGACAGACCACTGAAGCTTTCTTT. Protein product: CASSSGQTTEAFF.

This clonotype was counted ten times or more. The chain is built from TRBV5-1 and TRBJ1-6; the D is unclear. The CDR3 loop spans 15 amino acids. Germline-derived CDR1 and CDR2 are SGHRS and YFSETQ. Trimming shortened V by 0 bases and J by 5 bases, and 9 bases separated the two germline ends. This CDR3 is CASSLVGSDNSPLHF. The CDR3 DNA follows: TGCGCCAGCAGCTTGGTGGGTTCGGATAATTCACCCCTCCACTTT. Based on the CDR3 plus reference TRBV5-1 and TRBJ1-6, the full variable domain is KAGVTQTPRYLIKTRGQQVTLSCSPISGHRSVSWYQQTPGQGLQFLFEYFSETQRNKGNFPGRFSGRQFSNSRSEMNVSTLELGDSALYLCASSLVGSDNSPLHFGNGTRLTVT.

Many counts were recorded for this clonotype. This chain uses TRBV25-1 with TRBJ2-1; D is tentatively TRBD1 or TRBD2 (5 bases each). The V end was cut by 4 bases, the J end by 3 bases, with 13 bases between. Germline CDR1 is MGHDK and CDR2 is SYGVNS. The length of the CDR3 is 15 residues. CDR3 coding DNA: TGTGCCAGCAGTGCCCCGGGACCACTCTACAATGAGCAGTTCTTC. It specifies CASSAPGPLYNEQFF.

The table lists this clonotype with many counts. This chain links TRBV29-1 with TRBJ1-3; D is uncertain. The CDR3 is made up of 15 amino acids. Germline loops: CDR1 SQVTM, CDR2 ANQGSEA. V was cut by 1 base and J by 2 bases, with 12 bases left in between. The CDR3 loop is CSVEVGVGTGNTIYF. The DNA of the CDR3 is TGCAGCGTTGAAGTGGGCGTAGGAACTGGAAACACCATATATTTT. Drawing the rest from reference TRBV29-1 and TRBJ1-3, the complete variable domain is SAVISQKPSRDICQRGTSLTIQCQVDSQVTMMFWYRQQPGQSLTLIATANQGSEATYESGFVIDKFPISRPNLTFSTLTVSNMSPEDSSIYLCSVEVGVGTGNTIYFGEGSWLTVV.

In this sample, this clonotype turned up many times. The rearrangement uses TRBV6-5 and TRBJ1-1, with D unresolved. V lost 2 bases, J lost 7 bases, and 8 bases lay in between. This CDR3 has 12 amino acids. Germline values: CDR1 MNHEY, CDR2 SVGAGI. This CDR3 is CASSYPGREAFF. CDR3 DNA sequence: TGTGCCAGCAGTTACCCTGGACGTGAAGCTTTCTTT.

This clonotype appeared a few times. The rearrangement uses TRBV5-4 and TRBJ2-1; possible D gene TRBD2, 6 bases. Germline values: CDR1 SGHNT, CDR2 YYREEE (reference sequence). V dropped 3 bases and J dropped 7 bases, with 17 bases sitting between them. CDR3 length: 15 residues. CDR3 nucleotide sequence: TGTGCCAGCAGCTGGGGGGACTCCCCGGCGAATGAGCAGTTCTTC. Protein: CASSWGDSPANEQFF.

This clonotype was picked up a small number of times. The genes are TRBV18 and TRBJ1-3, with a possible D match to TRBD1 (5 bases). The V end was cut by 1 base, the J end by 7 bases, with 17 bases between. Germline V gene data show CDR1 as KGHSH and CDR2 as LQKENI. The CDR3 extends over 16 amino acids. CDR3 region: CASSPLSDVRGNTIYF. CDR3 nucleotide sequence: TGTGCCAGCTCACCACTTTCCGACGTCCGGGGGAACACCATATATTTT.